What follows is one TCR beta chain and its context. The antigen is unknown. The data derive from a study of blood T cells in healthy people across ages. General study findings and limits: One million T cells yielded diversity estimates that were considered underestimates. Changes seen in expanded clonotypes were possibly confounded by donor CMV status left unknown. Since the PBMCs were unsorted, naive and antigen-experienced cells could not be conclusively compared.

Deletions cut 3 bases from V and 7 bases from J, with 22 bases between. The CDR3 has 17 residues. In germline, CDR1 is LGHNA, CDR2 YNFKEQ. The authors ran a second PCR of 7 to 11 cycles using a sample-barcoded 5' primer and a J-beta primer mix. Every single cDNA molecule received a tag from a template-switch adaptor with 12 random nucleotides. TCRdb re-called the 5' RACE reads through MiXCR, storing one row per CDR3 protein. The data show about 1.6 million distinct CDR3 sequences, with roughly 32% seen just once and about 10% held by the top ten. The sequence was collected from a woman in her 30s in good health. Source material: blood. The chain links TRBV4-2 to TRBJ2-1; D possibly uses TRBD1 or TRBD2 (6 bases each). The CDR3 loop is CASSQVGAGGATNEQFF. As DNA, the CDR3 is TGTGCCAGCAGCCAGGTAGGGGCCGGGGGCGCTACAAATGAGCAGTTCTTC.